The 9 T cell receptor beta chains listed next were all sequenced from one sample in a study of CD8 T cells in ankylosing spondylitis. TCRdb processed the 5' RACE reads anew with MiXCR; each CDR3 protein has one entry. This table has 100,000 to 150,000 distinct CDR3 sequences, more than 6.5% appearing once. Sequences were obtained from blood, either unsorted or a sorted T cell fraction (not recorded which). These receptors were obtained from a male donor with ankylosing spondylitis or in good health (not recorded which).

There are many counts of this clonotype. The chain recombines TRBV7-9 with TRBJ2-1, with a weak D call TRBD1 (6 bases). The CDR3 runs 15 residues. The V end was cut by 4 bases, the J end by 5 bases, with 15 bases between. Germline CDR1 and CDR2: SEHNR and FQNEAQ (reference sequence). The CDR3 sequence is CASSSPGHRNNEQFF. In DNA, the CDR3 is TGTGCCAGCAGCTCACCGGGACACCGGAACAATGAGCAGTTCTTC.

This clonotype was seen ten or more times. V is TRBV20-1 and J is TRBJ1-2; 7 nucleotides line up with TRBD1. Trimming removed 6 bases from V and 7 bases from J; junction bases left unmatched: 8. Germline lookup yields CDR1 DFQATT and CDR2 SNEGSKA (reference sequence). The CDR3 length is 12 residues. The CDR3 protein is CSAPDREGGYTF. Written as DNA, the CDR3 is TGCAGTGCCCCAGACAGGGAGGGTGGCTACACCTTC.

This clonotype was recorded at least ten times. The chain employs TRBV7-9 and TRBJ1-1; no reliable D call. V lost 5 bases to trimming and J lost 6 bases, with 25 bases between them. The CDR3 length is 17 residues. The germline V gene encodes CDR1 SEHNR and CDR2 FQNEAQ (reference sequence). The CDR3 loop reads CASSPLAGGVPHPEAFF. Written as DNA, the CDR3 is TGTGCCAGCAGCCCTCTCGCCGGAGGAGTTCCCCATCCTGAAGCTTTCTTT. The full variable domain, with the rest looked up from reference TRBV7-9 and TRBJ1-1, is DTGVSQNPRHKITKRGQNVTFRCDPISEHNRLYWYRQTLGQGPEFLTYFQNEAQLEKSRLLSDRFSAERPKGSFSTLEIQRTEQGDSAMYLCASSPLAGGVPHPEAFFGQGTRLTVV.

This clonotype has more than one count but fewer than ten. The CDR3 DNA is TGCGCCAGCAGCGCCGACATAGCCTACGATGGGCAGTACTTC. Translated: CASSADIAYDGQYF. This sequence joins TRBV5-1 and TRBJ2-7, with D unclear. V shed 4 bases and J shed 9 bases, with 20 bases lying between them. Germline V gives CDR1 SGHRS, CDR2 YFSETQ. This CDR3 has 14 residues.

This clonotype was recorded at least ten times. The CDR3: CASSLASGLGSYEQYF. CDR3 DNA sequence: TGCGCCAGCAGCTTGGCTAGCGGTCTAGGCTCCTACGAGCAGTACTTC. The chain employs TRBV5-1 and TRBJ2-7, with 7 bases aligning to TRBD2. The CDR3 is made up of 16 amino acids. The germline V gene encodes CDR1 SGHRS and CDR2 YFSETQ. J lost 0 bases, V lost 0 bases, and 6 bases had no gene match.

Ten or more counts support this clonotype. The rearrangement joins TRBV30 to TRBJ2-7; D perhaps matches TRBD1 (6 bases). The CDR3 is made up of 14 amino acids. Per the germline V gene, CDR1 is GTSNPN and CDR2 is SVGIG (reference sequence). V lost 3 bases to trimming and J lost 4 bases, with 16 bases between them. The CDR3 is CAWSPGHGPYEQYF. The CDR3 coding sequence is TGTGCCTGGAGCCCGGGACACGGCCCTTACGAGCAGTACTTC.

This clonotype occurred many times. The rearrangement joins TRBV5-5 to TRBJ2-6, with D possibly TRBD2 on 5 matching bases. The CDR3 spans 15 residues. The V and J ends lost 2 bases and 1 base respectively, with 7 bases between them. Germline V gives CDR1 SGHKS, CDR2 YYEKEE (reference sequence). The CDR3 DNA follows: TGTGCCAGCAGCTTCGGGGTGTCTGGGGCCAACGTCCTGACTTTC. Its translation: CASSFGVSGANVLTF.

In its sample, this clonotype was seen many times. The CDR3 loop reads CSAPEDLYTDTQYF. In DNA form, the CDR3 reads TGCAGTGCCCCCGAGGACCTTTACACAGATACGCAGTATTTT. The genes are TRBV20-1 and TRBJ2-3, with no clear D. Germline lookup yields CDR1 DFQATT and CDR2 SNEGSKA (reference sequence). The length of the CDR3 is 14 residues. V gave up 6 bases and J gave up 2 bases, with 15 bases separating them.

This clonotype appeared many times. The V call is TRBV6-2 or TRBV6-3, the J call TRBJ1-5; D may be TRBD1 (6 bases). The CDR3 consists of 15 residues. Germline CDR1 reads MNHEY; CDR2 reads SVGEGT. The V end was cut by 5 bases, the J end by 1 base, with 12 bases between. CDR3 residues: CASSGPQGSNQPQHF. For the CDR3, the DNA is TGTGCCAGCAGTGGTCCCCAGGGGAGCAATCAGCCCCAGCATTTT.